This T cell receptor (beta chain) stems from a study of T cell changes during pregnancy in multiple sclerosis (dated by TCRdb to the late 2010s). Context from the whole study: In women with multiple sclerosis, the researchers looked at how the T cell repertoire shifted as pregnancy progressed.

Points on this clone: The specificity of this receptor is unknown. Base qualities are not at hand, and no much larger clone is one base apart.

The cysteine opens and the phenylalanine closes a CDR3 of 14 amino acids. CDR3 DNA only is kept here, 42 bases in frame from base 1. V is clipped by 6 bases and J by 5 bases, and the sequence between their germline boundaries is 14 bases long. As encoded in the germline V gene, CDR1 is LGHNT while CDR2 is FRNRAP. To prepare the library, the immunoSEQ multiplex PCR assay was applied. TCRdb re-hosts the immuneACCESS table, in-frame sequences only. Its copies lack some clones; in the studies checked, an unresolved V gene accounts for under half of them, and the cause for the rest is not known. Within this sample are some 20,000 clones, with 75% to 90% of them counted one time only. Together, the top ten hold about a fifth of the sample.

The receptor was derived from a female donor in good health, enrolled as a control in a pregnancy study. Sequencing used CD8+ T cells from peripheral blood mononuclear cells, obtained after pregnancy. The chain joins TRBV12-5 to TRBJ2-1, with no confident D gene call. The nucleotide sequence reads TGTGCTAGTGGGAGGCCCGAAATTAACAATGAGCAGTTCTTC. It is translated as CASGRPEINNEQFF.